This T cell receptor beta chain emerged from a study of T cells in Graves' hyperthyroidism and ophthalmopathy. Overall study results and limits: Researchers found most expanded thyroid clonotypes above 0.001 in blood as well.

This clonotype came up a few times. Its antigen is currently unknown. The source material, RNA transcripts, was used to amplify TCR beta CDR3 regions. In the first-round RT-PCR of the TCR CDR3, the HTBI primer set was used. TCRdb re-analysed the multiplex PCR reads in MiXCR, keeping a single row per CDR3 protein. The sample has around 300,000 distinct CDR3 sequences, roughly an eighth seen once. CDR3 length: 17 amino acids. Germline CDR1 is MGHDK and CDR2 is SYGVNS. Trimming removed 5 bases from V and 3 bases from J; junction bases left unmatched: 11. Researchers defined stable Graves' hyperthyroidism as no ophthalmopathy progression within 18 months. Over 8 ml fresh peripheral blood yielded the PBMCs.

The sequence derives from a woman aged 35 to 49 with Graves' hyperthyroidism. The chain joins TRBV25-1 to TRBJ2-1; 9 bases line up with TRBD2. The sample taken for sequencing was blood. For the CDR3, the DNA is TGTGCCAGCAGTTCTCTTGGCTATAGCGGGGGCTACAATGAGCAGTTCTTC. The encoded protein is CASSSLGYSGGYNEQFF. The full variable domain, with the rest looked up from reference TRBV25-1 and TRBJ2-1, is EADIYQTPRYLVIGTGKKITLECSQTMGHDKMYWYQQDPGMELHLIHYSYGVNSTEKGDLSSESTVSRIRTEHFPLTLESARPSHTSQYLCASSSLGYSGGYNEQFFGPGTRLTVL.